These 16 T cell receptor beta chains originate from one sample sequenced in a study of OX40 agonist ivuxolimab in advanced cancers. TCRdb keeps only in-frame clones here, not all; method: immunoSEQ multiplex PCR. Here the sample spans tens of thousands of clones, 88% being singletons. The sequencing used CD4+ or CD8+ T cells sorted from blood, collected in a trial of the OX40 agonist ivuxolimab. The receptor source for this set is an adult with an advanced solid tumor such as melanoma, head and neck, liver or kidney cancer.

This clone was detected once. The V and J genes are TRBV14 and TRBJ2-7; TRBD1 is a possible D gene (6 bases). V gave up 6 bases and J gave up 2 bases, with 17 bases separating them. The CDR3 is 15 residues long. Per the germline V gene, CDR1 is SGHDN and CDR2 is FVKESK. The CDR3 bases are TGTGCCAGCAGGCTTAAGGGGGACAACACCTACGAGCAGTACGTC. Its translation is CASRLKGDNTYEQYV.

The CDR3: CSARNYGYTF. The CDR3 DNA reads TGCAGTGCTAGAAACTATGGCTACACCTTC. V and J are TRBV20-1 and TRBJ1-2; D remains ambiguous. The CDR3 is 10 residues long. Trimming shortened V by 2 bases and J by 2 bases, and 0 bases separated the two germline ends. The V gene's germline CDR1 is DFQATT and CDR2 SNEGSKA (reference sequence).

This chain uses TRBV25-1 with TRBJ2-7; D is unresolved. The length of the CDR3 is 13 residues. The V end was cut by 2 bases, the J end by 2 bases, with 7 bases between. Germline CDR1 is MGHDK and CDR2 is SYGVNS. CDR3 nucleotide sequence: TGTGCCAGCAGTGAAACGTCGACCTACGAGCAGTACTTC. Protein sequence: CASSETSTYEQYF.

This clone is a singleton in its sample. This chain links TRBV10-3 with TRBJ1-3; tentatively, D is TRBD1 (5 bases). Trimming took 2 bases from V and 0 from J, leaving 11 bases between them. Germline loops: CDR1 ENHRY, CDR2 SYGVKD. The CDR3 contains 16 residues. The CDR3 protein is CAISEPDSVSGNTIYF. The CDR3 nucleotides are TGTGCCATCAGTGAGCCTGACAGCGTCTCTGGAAACACCATATATTTT.

A note on this clone: The same CDR3 also results from other DNA sequences found in this sample. The chain couples TRBV29-1 to TRBJ2-2; possibly TRBD1 or TRBD2 for D (7 bases each). CDR3 length: 13 amino acids. CDR1 and CDR2 (germline): SQVTM, ANQGSEA. Trimming shortened V by 3 bases and J by 6 bases, and 11 bases separated the two germline ends. Written as DNA, the CDR3 is TGCAGCGTTGACAGGGGGGGGCCCGGGGAGCTGTTTTTT. It specifies CSVDRGGPGELFF.

This clone was seen just once. The chain uses TRBV28 and TRBJ2-5, with TRBD1 identical over 7 bases. CDR3 length equals 13 residues. V was pared by 5 bases and J by 5 bases, with 5 bases of the junction left unmatched. In germline, CDR1 is MDHEN, CDR2 SYDVKM. CDR3 sequence: CASSTTGWETQYF. As DNA, the CDR3 is TGTGCCAGCAGTACGACAGGGTGGGAGACCCAGTACTTC.

V is TRBV28 and J is TRBJ2-2, with 8 nucleotides matching TRBD1. The CDR3 length is 15 residues. Germline V gene data show CDR1 as MDHEN and CDR2 as SYDVKM. Germline trimming cut 6 bases from V and 5 bases from J; bases unmatched to any gene: 8. The CDR3 loop reads CASSPVTGVTGELFF. The CDR3 bases are TGTGCCAGCAGCCCAGTGACAGGGGTGACCGGGGAGCTGTTTTTT.

Of note for this clone: Other DNA sequences in this sample translate to the same CDR3. The gene calls are TRBV28 and TRBJ1-1; no clear D gene. This CDR3 region has 13 residues. Per the germline V gene, CDR1 is MDHEN and CDR2 is SYDVKM. The germline V and J ends were trimmed by 2 bases and 5 bases, with 9 bases remaining between them. This chain's CDR3 is CASSLVGRTEAFF. CDR3 nucleotides: TGTGCCAGCAGTTTAGTCGGTAGGACTGAAGCTTTCTTT.

V is TRBV27 and J is TRBJ2-7; D possibly corresponds to TRBD2 (6 bases). Trimming removed 7 bases from V and 3 bases from J, with 13 bases in between. This CDR3 region has 13 residues. Germline V gives CDR1 MNHEY, CDR2 SMNVEV (reference sequence). The CDR3 DNA reads as TGTGCCAGCATGGAGGGACTGAACTACGAGCAGTACTTC. Translated: CASMEGLNYEQYF.

This clone was counted only a few times. The V gene is TRBV5-6, the J gene TRBJ1-1; no reliable D call. Germline V CDR1 and CDR2: SGHDT, YYEEEE. This CDR3 is 13 amino acids long. Trimming removed 3 bases from V and 4 bases from J, with 10 bases in between. CDR3 sequence: CASSSIGSTEAFF. The CDR3 DNA is TGTGCCAGCAGCTCGATAGGGAGCACTGAAGCTTTCTTT.

The V gene is TRBV19, the J gene TRBJ1-1; D call uncertain. This CDR3 is 12 amino acids long. V shed 9 bases and J shed 1 base, with 9 bases lying between them. Per the germline V gene, CDR1 is LNHDA and CDR2 is SQIVND (reference sequence). DNA of the CDR3: TGTGCCAGCAGGTTGCCGAACACTGAAGCTTTCTTT. This encodes CASRLPNTEAFF.

The rearrangement uses TRBV9 and TRBJ2-1, with 10 positions matching TRBD1. Germline trimming cut 0 bases from V and 7 bases from J; bases unmatched to any gene: 10. CDR3 length equals 17 residues. CDR1 and CDR2 (germline): SGDLS, YYNGEE. The CDR3 DNA follows: TGTGCCAGCAGCGTAGACCTATTGGGACAGGGGTTGAATGAGCAGTTCTTC. This gives the protein CASSVDLLGQGLNEQFF. Variable domain in full (rest from reference TRBV9 and TRBJ2-1): DSGVTQTPKHLITATGQRVTLRCSPRSGDLSVYWYQQSLDQGLQFLIQYYNGEERAKGNILERFSAQQFPDLHSELNLSSLELGDSALYFCASSVDLLGQGLNEQFFGPGTRLTVL.

This clone has just one count. The CDR3 sequence: CASRRGTSRYEQYV. The CDR3 DNA follows: TGTGCCAGCAGGCGGGGGACATCTCGCTACGAGCAGTACGTC. The chain uses TRBV11-2 and TRBJ2-7; maybe TRBD2 (7 bases). With 6 bases removed from V and 3 bases from J, the gap between germline ends came to 15 bases. The CDR3 length is 14 residues. Germline assignment: CDR1 SGHAT and CDR2 FQNNGV.

This rearrangement joins TRBV5-6 to TRBJ1-1; D call uncertain. CDR3 length: 12 residues. Per germline, CDR1 SGHDT and CDR2 YYEEEE. V was cut by 4 bases and J by 7 bases, with 11 bases left in between. The CDR3 loop reads CASSPGLGEAFF. As DNA, the CDR3 is TGTGCCAGCAGCCCCGGGCTGGGTGAAGCTTTCTTT.

This chain's CDR3 is CASSPTPGANVLTF. The CDR3 region has the DNA TGTGCCAGCAGCCCGACCCCCGGGGCCAACGTCCTGACTTTC. The chain joins TRBV7-9 to TRBJ2-6; D call uncertain. Germline-derived CDR1 and CDR2 are SEHNR and FQNEAQ (reference sequence). The CDR3 runs to 14 residues. V shed 5 bases and J shed 4 bases, with 9 bases lying between them.

The chain joins TRBV5-5 to TRBJ1-2; TRBD1 matches 7 bases. The V gene's germline CDR1 is SGHKS and CDR2 YYEKEE (reference sequence). The V and J ends lost 0 bases and 13 bases, in that order; junction bases with no gene match: 12. The CDR3 consists of 14 residues. In nucleotides, the CDR3 is TGTGCCAGCAGCTTGGGAGGCGGGACAGAGGGCCCCACCTTC. Its protein product is CASSLGGGTEGPTF.